This T cell receptor beta chain was retrieved from a study of blood T cells in healthy people across ages (dated by TCRdb to about 2015). General notes on the study: Template switching captured roughly one uniquely barcoded TCR beta cDNA molecule per two T cells in model experiments. Age-related changes in TCR beta repertoire diversity were measured in the study by deep sequencing normalized with unique cDNA molecular identifiers. Four age groups were formed from the donors: young (average approximately 16 years), middle-aged (roughly 38), aged (approximately 60) and long-lived (less than 85). For two donors (one aged 18 to 29 and one aged 80 or older), the study analyzed two additional independent replicas of 1 million unique cDNA reads from the same blood draw. The paper as a whole reports these results and caveats: The CMV infection status of donors was not known, potentially confounding age-related changes in expanded clonotypes. The long-lived group showed more naive CD4+ T cells, fewer expanded clones and increased TCR diversity than the aged group, suggesting age selection. As age increased, observed TCR beta diversity per million T cells dropped in a roughly linear way, and a significant reduction was already evident by age 40. Conclusive comparison of naive and antigen-experienced compartments was prevented by the profiling of bulk unsorted PBMCs. Estimates of total diversity from one million sequenced T cells were regarded as lower bounds and underestimates. The percentage of naive T cells measured by flow cytometry correlated strongly with observed TCR beta diversity.

The library was obtained by 5' RACE. The sequencing machine was an Illumina HiSeq 2500. A second roughly 6 to 11 cycle PCR used a sample-barcoded 5' primer and a J-beta primer mix. A template-switch 5' adaptor carrying 12 random nucleotides introduced a unique molecular identifier onto each TCR beta cDNA molecule. At least 3 million CDR3-containing paired-end reads were obtained from each sample. First-strand cDNA was synthesized from all RNA with the Mint cDNA synthesis kit, primed by a TRBC-specific oligonucleotide. After uracil-DNA glycosylase treatment, a first 18-cycle PCR used universal primers M1SS and BC2_uni_R on all cDNA. Per the authors' processing: Each sample was normalized by randomly selecting 1 million high-quality reads, each carrying a distinct molecular identifier. Instead of being binned into consensus sequences, reads with shared molecular identifiers were discarded. MiTCR, with a Q25 quality threshold and the strictest error-elimination algorithm, was used for CDR3 identification, clonotype clustering and error correction. A nonparametric unseen species model using Euler transformation provided a lower-bound estimate of total TCR beta diversity. Using fastp at Q25 and MiXCR, TCRdb reprocessed the public reads and kept productive beta chains. Each record represents a unique CDR3 protein, reported with the most common genes and DNA among its rows. TCRdb's processing, not the authors' own work, is the source of the V and J calls. The sample records about 760,000 distinct CDR3 sequences, around 25% of which are singletons. The ten largest clones represent 9.4% of the sample.

The donors were roughly 39 Caucasian individuals from Russia, aged about 6 to 95 years, who were systemically healthy. Each donor gave 8 to 10 milliliters of peripheral blood, drawn into EDTA-treated Vacutainer tubes. PBMCs were isolated by Ficoll-Paque density-gradient centrifugation, with at least 6 million obtained per sample. Total RNA was extracted from PBMCs with Trizol reagent, with at least 6 micrograms obtained per sample. For every donor, an aliquot of PBMCs went through flow cytometry to measure the percentages of naive CD45RAhigh/CD27high T cells. Concerning this clonotype itself: The antigen it binds to is not known. Qualities for individual bases were not recorded, and no much larger clone is one base off.

This same sample was also taken into another study, of T cells of mothers and their children. Drawing on the second study: The donors were nine systemically healthy Caucasian individuals, made up of three mothers and their six children. cDNA synthesis consumed the entire amount of extracted RNA, loaded at approximately 1.6 ug RNA in each 15 ul reaction. Sample barcodes and 2-4 random nucleotides were added via the M1S primer in the second PCR. Over 8 million TCR beta CDR3 reads were obtained for each mother, and millions of reads were obtained for each child. In both related and unrelated pairs, thymic selection shapes the output of TCR recombination in a similar way, with inherited differences having only a minor effect. Normalized repertoire overlap was always found to be slightly, but never significantly, higher in related mother-child pairs than in unrelated mother-child pairs. With a sensitivity of about 100 clones per million clonotypes, no persistent microchimeric T cell clones were detected. In the study, deep NGS was used to compare the TCR beta repertoires of mothers and children, and features distinguishing related mother-child pairs from unrelated individuals were sought. The mean age was approximately 41 +/- 4 years for the mothers and approximately 11 +/- 4 years for the children. After adapters were ligated using NEBNext reagents, the libraries underwent 100+100 nt paired-end sequencing on an Illumina HiSeq 2000. To prevent cross-contamination, the mother and child libraries were prepared a month apart and were sequenced in separate runs. Between roughly 500,000 and 2,300,000 distinct TCR beta clonotypes were identified per donor. Naive TCR beta clonotypes were estimated from low-frequency clonotypes matched to each donor's FACS-determined naive share, without sorting.

The sequence was collected from a boy aged 5-17 years in good health. Sequenced input: blood.

This receptor has the CDR3 CASSSQGLGSPLHF. In nucleotide form, the sequence is TGTGCCAGCAGTTCCCAGGGGCTCGGTTCACCCCTCCACTTT. The sequence joins TRBV12-3 or TRBV12-4 to TRBJ1-6; a tentative D call is TRBD1 (6 bases match). The CDR3 measures 14 amino acids from cysteine to phenylalanine. Only CDR3 DNA remains: 42 bases, in frame from the first base. V gives up 4 bases and J gives up 9 bases, and the segment between their germline ends measures 13 bases.